A selection of T cell receptor beta chains follows, all from one sample in a study of T cell repertoires in cytomegalovirus infection. MiXCR was run by TCRdb on the reads, yielding one entry per CDR3 protein. The table records roughly 500,000 distinct CDR3 sequences, 30% to 40% of them present only once. Their cognate antigens are unknown. This specimen was cultured PBMCs, taken from culture after CMV antigen stimulation. The receptor set was obtained from a human donor in good health (CMV status not recorded). Some clones in this sample may be carry-over from other donors' samples. The CDR3 runs from the conserved cysteine through the conserved F or W. D genes are given only for firm matches. Clone sizes are given selectively: once, few, many, or a class where the clone is expanded.

>15|.|TRBV19|.|TRBJ2-7
TGTGCCAGTAGTCAACGGGGGCGGATAGGCTACGAGCAGTACTTC
CASSQRGRIGYEQYF
>13|.|TRBV11-2|.|TRBJ1-1
TGTGCCAGCAGCTTATATAGGGCCCATGTGACTTTCTTT
CASSLYRAHVTFF
>16|.|TRBV7-6|few|TRBJ2-2
TGTGCCAGCAGCTTAGGGCGTAGCCCCGGTCTCGGGGAGCTGTTTTTT
CASSLGRSPGLGELFF
>13|.|TRBV28|many|TRBJ2-3
TGTGCCAGCAGTCTTCCAAACACAGATACGCAGTATTTT
CASSLPNTDTQYF
>12|.|TRBV7-6|.|TRBJ2-7
TGTGCCAGCAGCTTAGCTCACCCTGAGCAGTACTTC
CASSLAHPEQYF
>17|TRBD1|TRBV7-2|many|TRBJ2-6
TGTGCCAGCAGCAGGGGACAGGTTCCCTCTGGGGCCAACGTCCTGACTTTC
CASSRGQVPSGANVLTF
>14|TRBD1|TRBV29-1|few|TRBJ2-2
TGCAGCGTTGAAGAGGGGACAGGGACCGGGGAGCTGTTTTTT
CSVEEGTGTGELFF
>16|.|TRBV7-6|few|TRBJ1-6
TGTGCCAGCAGCTCTCCTTACTTTACGGGGTTTTCACCCCTCCACTTT
CASSSPYFTGFSPLHF
>13|.|TRBV20-1|few|TRBJ2-7
TGCAGTGCTAGAACTACAGGGCGCTACGAGCAGTACTTC
CSARTTGRYEQYF
>15|TRBD1|TRBV6-8|.|TRBJ2-1
TGTGCCAGCAGCCCCCGGGACAGGGGGGTCGATGAGCAGTTCTTC
CASSPRDRGVDEQFF
>12|.|TRBV15|once|TRBJ1-1
TGTGCCACCAGCCGGGCTAGGGGTGAAGCTTTCTTT
CATSRARGEAFF
>14|.|TRBV12-3/TRBV12-4|.|TRBJ2-2
TGTGCCAGCAGCCAACTCACCCCAGCCGGGGAGCTGTTTTTT
CASSQLTPAGELFF
>13|TRBD1|TRBV7-2|.|TRBJ1-4
TGTGCCAGCAGCCGCGGACAGGGGGAAAAACTGTTTTTT
CASSRGQGEKLFF
>12|.|TRBV2|few|TRBJ2-1
TGTGCCAGCAGTGAGATGGAGACCCAGCAGTTCTTC
CASSEMETQQFF
>15|.|TRBV11-2|.|TRBJ1-1
TGTGCCAGCAGCTTGTCAGGGTGGGGGAACACTGAAGCTTTCTTT
CASSLSGWGNTEAFF
>16|TRBD2|TRBV5-1|few|TRBJ2-3
TGCGCCAGCAGCTCCTCCAGGACTAGCGGGAAGGTTACGCAGTATTTT
CASSSSRTSGKVTQYF
>15|TRBD2|TRBV7-2|many|TRBJ2-3
TGTGCCAGCAGCACTCGCGGGACTAGCGGAGATACGCAGTATTTT
CASSTRGTSGDTQYF
>18|TRBD2|TRBV7-2|.|TRBJ2-1
TGTGCCAGCAGCTTCGGACTAGCGGGAGGTGGGATAAACAATGAGCAGTTCTTC
CASSFGLAGGGINNEQFF
>16|TRBD1|TRBV7-8|.|TRBJ1-1
TGTGCCAGCAGCTTAGCGGCAAGTCCAGGGGGCACTGAAGCTTTCTTT
CASSLAASPGGTEAFF
>17|TRBD2|TRBV7-6|many|TRBJ2-3
TGTGCCAGCAGCCGGAGGACTAGCGGGAGGGCCACAGATACGCAGTATTTT
CASSRRTSGRATDTQYF
>14|.|TRBV6-6|few|TRBJ1-2
TGTGCCAGCAGTATCCAGACAGAGAACTATGGCTACACCTTC
CASSIQTENYGYTF
>15|TRBD1|TRBV7-6|.|TRBJ2-2
TGTGCCAGCAGCCCACAGGGGGCGCGCACCGGGGAGCTGTTTTTT
CASSPQGARTGELFF
>16|TRBD1|TRBV5-4|few|TRBJ2-1
TGTGCCAGCAGCTTTGGGACAGGGAACGTTTACAATGAGCAGTTCTTC
CASSFGTGNVYNEQFF
>14|.|TRBV3-1|.|TRBJ2-1
TGTGCCAGCAGCCAAGGAAATAGCGGATTAGAGCAGTTCTTC
CASSQGNSGLEQFF
>16|.|TRBV5-1|.|TRBJ1-6
TGCGCCAGCAGCTCCCGGCCCTGGAGGAATAATTCACCCCTCCACTTT
CASSSRPWRNNSPLHF
>17|TRBD2|TRBV7-2|many|TRBJ2-5
TGTGCCAGCAGCTTAGGGGGACTAGCGGGGGGCCGGGAGACCCAGTACTTC
CASSLGGLAGGRETQYF
>12|.|TRBV29-1|.|TRBJ1-2
TGCAGCGTTGGGGGTTACGGCTATGGCTACACCTTC
CSVGGYGYGYTF
>16|.|TRBV9|.|TRBJ2-1
TGTGCCAGCAGCGTAGTTCGACGGGGGACCTACAATGAGCAGTTCTTC
CASSVVRRGTYNEQFF
>16|TRBD1|TRBV7-2|many|TRBJ2-7
TGTGCCAGCAGCTTAAATGGACAGGCATACTCCTACGAGCAGTACTTC
CASSLNGQAYSYEQYF
>14|.|TRBV25-1|few|TRBJ2-7
TGTGCCAGCAGTGAAACAGGGGGGGATTACGAGCAGTACTTC
CASSETGGDYEQYF
>13|.|TRBV12-3/TRBV12-4|many|TRBJ2-3
TGTGCCAGCAGTCCGCCGGGACTGCCTACGCAGTATTTT
CASSPPGLPTQYF
>13|TRBD1|TRBV6-6|few|TRBJ2-7
TGTGCCAGCAGGGGGACAGCCCGCTACGAGCAGTACTTC
CASRGTARYEQYF